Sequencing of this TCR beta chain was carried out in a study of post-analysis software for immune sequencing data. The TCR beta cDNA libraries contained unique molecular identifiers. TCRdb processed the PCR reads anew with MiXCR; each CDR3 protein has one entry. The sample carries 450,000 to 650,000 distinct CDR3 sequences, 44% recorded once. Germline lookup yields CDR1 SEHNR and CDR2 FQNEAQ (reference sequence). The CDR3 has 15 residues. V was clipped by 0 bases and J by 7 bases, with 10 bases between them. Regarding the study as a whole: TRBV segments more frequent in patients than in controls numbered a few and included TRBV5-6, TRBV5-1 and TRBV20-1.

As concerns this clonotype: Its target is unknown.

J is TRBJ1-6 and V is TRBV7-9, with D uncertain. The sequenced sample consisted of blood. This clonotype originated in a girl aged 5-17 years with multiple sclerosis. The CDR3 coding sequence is TGTGCCAGCAGCTTAGCGCCCGGATGGAATTCACCCCTCCACTTT. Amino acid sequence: CASSLAPGWNSPLHF.